The 10 T cell receptor beta chains below were found in one sample sequenced in a study of PD-1 blockade in classical Hodgkin lymphoma. Produced via immunoSEQ multiplex PCR; TCRdb's table is partial and in-frame only. The profile shows fewer than 30,000 clones, approximately 78% of them singletons. Each patient experienced a relapse that followed autologous stem cell transplantation, and brentuximab vedotin exposure varied. Material: peripheral blood mononuclear cells (PBMCs), obtained before the second cycle of nivolumab. The receptors here all came from a human donor with classical Hodgkin lymphoma.

The rearrangement links TRBV5-1 to TRBJ2-1; maybe TRBD1 (5 bases). Trimming took 3 bases from V and 5 from J, leaving 15 bases between them. This CDR3 is built from 15 residues. Germline V gives CDR1 SGHRS, CDR2 YFSETQ. CDR3 in amino acids: CASSYSGLEHNEQFF. The CDR3 bases are TGCGCCAGCAGCTACTCAGGGCTAGAGCACAATGAGCAGTTCTTC.

This clone has a handful of counts. The chain uses TRBV5-1 and TRBJ2-3; D possibly corresponds to TRBD1 (5 bases). V was clipped by 3 bases and J by 0 bases, with 11 bases between them. Germline CDR1 and CDR2: SGHRS and YFSETQ. The CDR3 has 15 residues. This CDR3 is CASSWRQPSTDTQYF. As DNA, the CDR3 is TGCGCCAGCAGCTGGCGACAGCCTAGCACAGATACGCAGTATTTT. Full variable domain (remainder filled in from reference TRBV5-1 and TRBJ2-3): KAGVTQTPRYLIKTRGQQVTLSCSPISGHRSVSWYQQTPGQGLQFLFEYFSETQRNKGNFPGRFSGRQFSNSRSEMNVSTLELGDSALYLCASSWRQPSTDTQYFGPGTRLTVL.

J is TRBJ2-1 and V is TRBV27; 9 nucleotides line up with TRBD1. Germline V gives CDR1 MNHEY, CDR2 SMNVEV (reference sequence). CDR3 size: 18 residues. Trimming cost V 5 bases and J 0 bases; bases outside gene matches: 11. CDR3 sequence (DNA): TGTGCCAGCAGTCCGGGACAGGGCCGTCTAAGCTCCTACAATGAGCAGTTCTTC. It codes for CASSPGQGRLSSYNEQFF.

The chain joins TRBV4-3 to TRBJ2-7, with D maybe TRBD1 (5 bases). CDR1 and CDR2 from the germline V gene are LGHNA and YSLEER. There are 14 residues in the CDR3. V lost 1 base to trimming and J lost 1 base, with 8 bases between them. In nucleotides, the CDR3 is TGCGCCAGCAGCCAAGGAGACAGTTCCTACGAGCAGTACTTC. Protein sequence: CASSQGDSSYEQYF.

This clone rates as medium-sized. The chain uses TRBV9 and TRBJ2-2, with 9 nucleotides matching TRBD1. CDR1 is SGDLS and CDR2 is YYNGEE in the germline V gene. The CDR3 sequence is 15 residues long. V gave up 0 bases and J gave up 9 bases; unmatched junction bases: 6. In DNA form, the CDR3 reads TGTGCCAGCAGCGTAGCGGACAGGGGACGAAGGGAGCTGTTTTTT. Amino acid sequence: CASSVADRGRRELFF.

Comments on this clone: No DNA is shown, since the ends of the CDR3 on it are uncertain; the CDR3 is the one TCRdb lists. The chain links TRBV1 to TRBJ2-7; the table's D gene call, TRBD2, was not cross checked with the DNA. TRBV1 is a listed pseudogene. The CDR3 is 18 residues long, counting both termini. CDR3 in amino acids: CTSSQEVAGGSGVYEQYF.

The chain couples TRBV28 to TRBJ1-2; the D gene is possibly TRBD1 (6 bases). The CDR3 extends over 16 amino acids. In germline, CDR1 is MDHEN, CDR2 SYDVKM. Trimming pared 3 bases from V and 6 bases from J, leaving 20 bases between. CDR3 sequence (DNA): TGTGCCAGCAGTTTGCGGGGGCAGGGGAGGGAAAATGGCTACACCTTC. Encoded protein: CASSLRGQGRENGYTF.

V usage is TRBV10-2 and J usage is TRBJ2-2; 7 nucleotides match TRBD2. The germline V gene encodes CDR1 WSHSY and CDR2 SAAADI. CDR3 length: 17 amino acids. Trimming at V came to 6 bases and at J to 0 bases, leaving 10 bases not matched to a gene. The CDR3 DNA sequence: TGCGCCAGCAGGCCGGGCCCTGCGGGGGCGAACACCGGGGAGCTGTTTTTT. Translated, it gives CASRPGPAGANTGELFF.

The V and J genes are TRBV11-2 and TRBJ1-4; TRBD1 matches at 10 bases. V lost 6 bases to trimming and J lost 6 bases; unmatched junction nucleotides: 4. The germline V gene has CDR1 SGHAT and CDR2 FQNNGV. This CDR3 spans 14 amino acids. CDR3: CASSTGTGDEKLFF. CDR3 sequence (DNA): TGTGCCAGCAGTACAGGGACAGGGGATGAAAAACTGTTTTTT.

The gene calls are TRBV4-1 and TRBJ1-2, with D unresolved. The V gene's germline CDR1 is MGHRA and CDR2 YSYEKL. The CDR3 length is 13 residues. Trimming removed 0 bases from V and 5 bases from J, with 7 bases in between. As DNA, the CDR3 is TGCGCCAGCAGCCAAGATTCAGAGTATGGCTACACCTTC. Its protein product is CASSQDSEYGYTF.